Listed here are 16 T cell receptor beta chains from one sample, sequenced in a study of T cells in Graves' hyperthyroidism and ophthalmopathy. Template material for amplifying TCR beta CDR3 regions consisted of RNA transcripts. Carried out on the TCR CDR3, a first-round RT-PCR used the HTBI primer set. In TCRdb, the multiplex PCR reads were re-called with MiXCR into one record per CDR3 protein. The sample has 300,000 to 400,000 distinct CDR3 sequences, about 20% seen once; the top ten hold about 53%. Sequences were obtained from blood. All receptors derive from a woman aged 50 to 60 with Graves' hyperthyroidism.

This clonotype was counted ten times or more. This chain uses TRBV10-3 with TRBJ1-1; D gene unclear. The CDR3 extends over 13 amino acids. Germline values: CDR1 ENHRY, CDR2 SYGVKD. With 6 bases removed from V and 4 bases from J, the gap between germline ends came to 12 bases. The CDR3 coding sequence is TGTGCCATCAGCGAAAGGACTGGCACTGAAGCTTTCTTT. It translates to CAISERTGTEAFF.

In its sample, this clonotype was seen a few times. V gene TRBV2 combines with J gene TRBJ2-7; 7 bases fit TRBD1. Per the germline V gene, CDR1 is SNHLY and CDR2 is FYNNEI. CDR3 length equals 13 residues. V gave up 6 bases and J gave up 6 bases; unmatched junction bases: 8. CDR3 residues: CASSKMAGGEQYF. The CDR3 coding sequence is TGTGCCAGCAGCAAAATGGCAGGGGGCGAGCAGTACTTC. The full variable domain, rest sourced from reference TRBV2 and TRBJ2-7, is EPEVTQTPSHQVTQMGQEVILRCVPISNHLYFYWYRQILGQKVEFLVSFYNNEISEKSEIFDDQFSVERPDGSNFTLKIRSTKLEDSAMYFCASSKMAGGEQYFGPGTRLTVT.

In its sample, this clonotype was seen many times. V is TRBV28 and J is TRBJ2-2, with 9 bases that match TRBD1. The CDR3 consists of 17 residues. Germline V CDR1 and CDR2: MDHEN, SYDVKM. V shed 3 bases, J shed 2 bases, and the junction held 7 bases outside the gene matches. The CDR3 protein is CASSLSPGQGNTGELFF. DNA for the CDR3: TGTGCCAGCAGTTTGTCACCGGGACAGGGCAACACCGGGGAGCTGTTTTTT.

This clonotype showed up many times. This chain joins TRBV12-3 or TRBV12-4 and TRBJ2-7; 9 positions match TRBD1. V lost 9 bases to trimming and J lost 5 bases; unmatched junction nucleotides: 5. This CDR3 contains 12 residues. The DNA for the CDR3 is TGTGCCAGGGGAGGGACAGGGCACGAGCAGTACGTC. Translating it yields CARGGTGHEQYV.

This clonotype has more than one count but fewer than ten. The V call is TRBV7-9, the J call TRBJ1-2; D perhaps matches TRBD1 (5 bases). CDR1 is SEHNR, CDR2 FQNEAQ, per germline (reference sequence). CDR3 length: 14 amino acids. V was cut by 1 base and J by 2 bases, with 8 bases left in between. Written as DNA, the CDR3 is TGTGCCAGCAGCTTAGACGAGGGGAACTATGGCTACACCTTC. Translation: CASSLDEGNYGYTF.

The genes are TRBV19 and TRBJ2-7, with TRBD1 matching over 7 bases. The CDR3 extends over 13 amino acids. J gave up 4 bases and V 5 bases, and 5 bases lay outside the gene matches. Germline V gene lookup returns CDR1 LNHDA and CDR2 SQIVND (reference sequence). The CDR3 spells CASSPGTEYEQYF. The CDR3 DNA sequence: TGTGCCAGTAGTCCCGGGACAGAATACGAGCAGTACTTC.

The chain recombines TRBV19 with TRBJ2-3; D remains ambiguous. There are 13 residues in the CDR3. Germline-derived CDR1 and CDR2 are LNHDA and SQIVND (reference sequence). Between the trimmed V and J ends, which lost 2 bases and 5 bases, there was a span of 8 bases. The CDR3 spells CASSIQAEDTQYF. The CDR3 DNA is TGTGCCAGTAGTATACAGGCAGAAGATACGCAGTATTTT.

The chain is built from TRBV12-3 or TRBV12-4 and TRBJ2-2; possibly TRBD2 for D (5 bases). Trimming stripped 5 bases from V and 1 base from J, with 14 bases between. The CDR3 totals 16 residues. CDR3 sequence: CASSPKSGWNTGELFF. As DNA, the CDR3 is TGTGCCAGCAGTCCCAAAAGCGGATGGAACACCGGGGAGCTGTTTTTT.

This chain links TRBV6-1 with TRBJ1-1; D unresolved. The germline CDR1 and CDR2 sequences are MNHNS and SASEGT. The V end lost 0 bases, the J end lost 11 bases, and 13 bases lay between the germline ends. The CDR3 loop spans 13 amino acids. The CDR3 spells CASSEAVGQSAFF. CDR3 in DNA: TGTGCCAGCAGTGAAGCTGTAGGGCAGTCTGCTTTCTTT.

The chain has TRBV7-2 and TRBJ1-1; D is uncertain. CDR3 length equals 14 residues. Trimming cost V 3 bases and J 6 bases, with 14 bases left between them. The germline CDR1 and CDR2 sequences are SGHTA and FQGNSA. The CDR3 coding sequence is TGTGCCAGCAGCTTCTTGAATCCCGGGGCTGAAGCTTTCTTT. Translating it yields CASSFLNPGAEAFF. The whole variable domain, filled in from reference TRBV7-2 and TRBJ1-1, reads GAGVSQSPSNKVTEKGKDVELRCDPISGHTALYWYRQSLGQGLEFLIYFQGNSAPDKSGLPSDRFSAERTGGSVSTLTIQRTQQEDSAVYLCASSFLNPGAEAFFGQGTRLTVV.

The chain uses TRBV7-6 and TRBJ1-1; 9 bases agree with TRBD1. The CDR3 covers 16 residues. Losses at the gene ends were 5 bases for V and 0 bases for J; bases not matched to a gene: 7. CDR1 is SGHVS, CDR2 FNYEAQ, per germline. The CDR3 spells CASSLRQGGMNTEAFF. In nucleotides, the CDR3 is TGTGCCAGCAGCCTACGACAGGGGGGGATGAACACTGAAGCTTTCTTT.

The chain joins TRBV19 to TRBJ1-1; weak D call: TRBD1 (6 bases). With 6 bases removed from V and 1 base from J, the gap between germline ends came to 15 bases. The CDR3 loop spans 15 amino acids. CDR1 is LNHDA, CDR2 SQIVND, per germline (reference sequence). DNA of the CDR3: TGTGCCAGTAGCCAATATCGGACAGCGAACACTGAAGCTTTCTTT. It encodes CASSQYRTANTEAFF. Complete variable domain (other parts from reference TRBV19 and TRBJ1-1): DGGITQSPKYLFRKEGQNVTLSCEQNLNHDAMYWYRQDPGQGLRLIYYSQIVNDFQKGDIAEGYSVSREKKESFPLTVTSAQKNPTAFYLCASSQYRTANTEAFFGQGTRLTVV.

This clonotype was observed at least ten times. V and J are TRBV7-2 and TRBJ1-1; D not resolved. Trimming removed 5 bases from V and 4 bases from J, with 14 bases in between. This CDR3 spans 14 amino acids. The germline CDR1 and CDR2 sequences are SGHTA and FQGNSA. The CDR3 bases are TGTGCCAGCAGCACAGACACGGTATCCACTGAAGCTTTCTTT. Amino acids: CASSTDTVSTEAFF.

In its sample, this clonotype was seen a few times. The chain carries TRBV7-9 and TRBJ2-5, with 7 bases fitting TRBD1. This CDR3 region has 15 residues. Trimming removed 5 bases from V and 3 bases from J; junction bases left unmatched: 9. The germline CDR1 and CDR2 sequences are SEHNR and FQNEAQ (reference sequence). CDR3 coding DNA: TGTGCCAGCAGCACTCCAACAGGGGTAAAAGAGACCCAGTACTTC. This codes for CASSTPTGVKETQYF.

The gene calls are TRBV20-1 and TRBJ1-4, with D tentatively TRBD1 (5 bases). The CDR3 consists of 12 residues. Germline CDR1 and CDR2: DFQATT and SNEGSKA (reference sequence). V was shortened by 3 bases and J by 8 bases, with 10 bases between the two germline ends. DNA for the CDR3: TGCAGTGCTAGGGGGGGAGGGGAAAAACTGTTTTTT. As protein: CSARGGGEKLFF.

This clonotype has ten or more counts. The rearrangement joins TRBV11-2 to TRBJ2-5; D call uncertain. V lost 1 base and J lost 3, with 9 bases in between. From germline, CDR1 is SGHAT and CDR2 FQNNGV. This CDR3 has 14 residues. The CDR3 sequence: CASSLAVHEETQYF. CDR3 nucleotides: TGTGCCAGCAGCTTAGCTGTACATGAAGAGACCCAGTACTTC.